One sample yielded the 2 T cell receptor beta chains listed below, sequenced in a study of early stage breast cancer tumors. Clones were read by immunoSEQ multiplex PCR, and TCRdb kept only the in-frame ones, dropping some. This table holds over 40,000 clones, around 78% found once. Sequenced input: blood. Receptors were obtained from a person aged 40-50 years with breast cancer.

The rearrangement links TRBV7-2 to TRBJ2-5; 11 bases line up with TRBD1. Germline lookup yields CDR1 SGHTA and CDR2 FQGNSA. After removal of 4 bases from V and 7 bases from J, the junction contained 8 bases not matched to a gene. The CDR3 length is 15 residues. The DNA of the CDR3 is TGTGCCAGCAGCTCCTCCGGGACAGGGGGTAGGACCCAGTACTTC. Translated: CASSSSGTGGRTQYF.

This clone was counted only a few times. The rearrangement uses TRBV27 and TRBJ2-1, with TRBD1 matching 11 bases. V was pared by 3 bases and J by 6 bases, with 7 bases of the junction left unmatched. The CDR3 is 16 residues long. The V gene's germline CDR1 is MNHEY and CDR2 SMNVEV (reference sequence). CDR3 residues: CASSFSGTGGSNEQFF. CDR3 nucleotide sequence: TGTGCCAGCAGTTTCTCCGGGACAGGGGGATCCAATGAGCAGTTCTTC.